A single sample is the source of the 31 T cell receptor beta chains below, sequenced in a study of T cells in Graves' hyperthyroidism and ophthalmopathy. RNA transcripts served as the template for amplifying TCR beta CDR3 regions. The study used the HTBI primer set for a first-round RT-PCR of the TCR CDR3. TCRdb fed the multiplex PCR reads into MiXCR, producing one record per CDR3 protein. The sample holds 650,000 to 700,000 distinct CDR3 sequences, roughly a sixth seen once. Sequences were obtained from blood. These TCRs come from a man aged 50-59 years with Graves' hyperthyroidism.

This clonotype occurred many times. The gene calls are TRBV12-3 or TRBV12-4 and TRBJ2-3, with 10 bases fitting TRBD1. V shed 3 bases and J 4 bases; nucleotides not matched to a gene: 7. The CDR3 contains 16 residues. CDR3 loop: CASSFRDRGGADTQYF. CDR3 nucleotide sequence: TGTGCCAGCAGTTTCCGGGACAGGGGCGGAGCAGATACGCAGTATTTT.

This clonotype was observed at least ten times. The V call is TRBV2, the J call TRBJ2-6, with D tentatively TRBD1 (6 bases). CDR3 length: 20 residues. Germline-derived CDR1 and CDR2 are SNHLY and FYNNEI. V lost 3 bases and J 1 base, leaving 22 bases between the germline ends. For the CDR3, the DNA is TGTGCCAGCAGTGACCACCCGTGGGGGCAGGTCCTATCTGGGGCCAACGTCCTGACTTTC. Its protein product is CASSDHPWGQVLSGANVLTF.

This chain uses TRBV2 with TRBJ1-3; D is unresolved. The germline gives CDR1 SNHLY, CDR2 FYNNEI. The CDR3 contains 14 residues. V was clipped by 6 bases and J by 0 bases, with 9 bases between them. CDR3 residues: CASRIRPSGNTIYF. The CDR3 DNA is TGTGCCAGCAGGATACGGCCCTCTGGAAACACCATATATTTT.

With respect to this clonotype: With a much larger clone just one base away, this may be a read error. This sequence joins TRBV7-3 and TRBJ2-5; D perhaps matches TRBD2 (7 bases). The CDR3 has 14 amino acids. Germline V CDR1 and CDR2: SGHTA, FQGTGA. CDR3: CACSLTGGLETQYF. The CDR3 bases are TGTGCCTGCAGCTTAACCGGGGGGCTTGAGACCCAGTACTTC.

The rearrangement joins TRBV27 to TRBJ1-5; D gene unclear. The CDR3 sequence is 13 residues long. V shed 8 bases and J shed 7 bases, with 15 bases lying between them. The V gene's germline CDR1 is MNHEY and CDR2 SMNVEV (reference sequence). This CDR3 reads CASSLRFWQPQHF. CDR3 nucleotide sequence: TGTGCCAGCTCCTTAAGGTTCTGGCAGCCCCAGCATTTT.

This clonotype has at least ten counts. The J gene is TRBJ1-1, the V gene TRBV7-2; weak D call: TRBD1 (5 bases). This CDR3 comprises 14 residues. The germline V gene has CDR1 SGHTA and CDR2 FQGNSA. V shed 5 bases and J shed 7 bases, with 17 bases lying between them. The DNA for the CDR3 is TGTGCCAGCAGCAGCTGGGGCCGGTCTGGTGAAGCTTTCTTT. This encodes CASSSWGRSGEAFF.

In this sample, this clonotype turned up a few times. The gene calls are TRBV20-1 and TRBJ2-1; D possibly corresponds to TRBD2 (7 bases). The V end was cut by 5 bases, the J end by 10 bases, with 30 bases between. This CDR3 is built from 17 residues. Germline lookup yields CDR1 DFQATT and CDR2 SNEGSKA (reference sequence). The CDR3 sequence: CSAPGDWRAGAVNEQFF. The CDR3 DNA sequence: TGCAGTGCTCCAGGGGACTGGAGGGCGGGAGCCGTTAACGAGCAGTTCTTC.

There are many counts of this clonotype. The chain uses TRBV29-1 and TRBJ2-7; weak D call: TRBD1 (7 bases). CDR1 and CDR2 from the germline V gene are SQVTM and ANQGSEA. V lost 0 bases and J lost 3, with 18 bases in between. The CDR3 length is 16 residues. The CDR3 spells CSVEDRLRQGGYEQYF. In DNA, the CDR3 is TGCAGCGTTGAAGATCGATTACGGCAGGGGGGCTACGAGCAGTACTTC.

The CDR3, as DNA: TGTGCCAGTAGTACACGTGCGGGCGGATCCAATGAAAAACTGTTTTTT. Its translation: CASSTRAGGSNEKLFF. This chain connects TRBV19 to TRBJ1-4; D gene uncertain. Germline loops: CDR1 LNHDA, CDR2 SQIVND (reference sequence). Trimming removed 4 bases from V and 5 bases from J, with 17 bases in between. CDR3 length equals 16 residues.

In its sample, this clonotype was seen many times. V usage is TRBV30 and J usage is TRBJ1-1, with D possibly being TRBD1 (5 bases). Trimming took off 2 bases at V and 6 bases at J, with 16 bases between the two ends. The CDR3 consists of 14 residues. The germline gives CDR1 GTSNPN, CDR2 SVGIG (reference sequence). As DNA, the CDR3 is TGTGCCTGGAGTTTCGTGTCGGGGCGTGCTGAAGCTTTCTTT. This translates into CAWSFVSGRAEAFF.

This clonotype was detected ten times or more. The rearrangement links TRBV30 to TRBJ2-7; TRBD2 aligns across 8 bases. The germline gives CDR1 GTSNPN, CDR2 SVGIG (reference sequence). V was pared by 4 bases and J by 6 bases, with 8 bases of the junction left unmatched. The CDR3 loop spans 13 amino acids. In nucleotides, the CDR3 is TGTGCCTGGAACAGCGGGGGAATGCGCGAGCAGTACTTC. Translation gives CAWNSGGMREQYF.

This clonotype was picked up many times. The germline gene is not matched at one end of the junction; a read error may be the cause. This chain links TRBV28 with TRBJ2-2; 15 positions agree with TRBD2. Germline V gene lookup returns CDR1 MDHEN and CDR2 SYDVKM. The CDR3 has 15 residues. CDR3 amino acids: CASSWTSGRARELFF. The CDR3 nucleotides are TGTGCCAGCAGTTGGACTAGCGGGAGGGCCCGGGAGCTGTTTTTC.

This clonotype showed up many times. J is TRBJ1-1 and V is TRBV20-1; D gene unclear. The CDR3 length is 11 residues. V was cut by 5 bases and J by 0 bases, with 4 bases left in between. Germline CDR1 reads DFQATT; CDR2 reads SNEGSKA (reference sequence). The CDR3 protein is CSAGLNTEAFF. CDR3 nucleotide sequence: TGCAGTGCTGGACTGAACACTGAAGCTTTCTTT.

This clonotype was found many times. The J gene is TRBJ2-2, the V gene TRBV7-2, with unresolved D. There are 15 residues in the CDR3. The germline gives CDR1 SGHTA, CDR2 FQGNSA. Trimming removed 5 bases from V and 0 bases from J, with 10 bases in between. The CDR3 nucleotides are TGTGCCAGCAGCCCTGGTGGCCCGAACACCGGGGAGCTGTTTTTT. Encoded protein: CASSPGGPNTGELFF.

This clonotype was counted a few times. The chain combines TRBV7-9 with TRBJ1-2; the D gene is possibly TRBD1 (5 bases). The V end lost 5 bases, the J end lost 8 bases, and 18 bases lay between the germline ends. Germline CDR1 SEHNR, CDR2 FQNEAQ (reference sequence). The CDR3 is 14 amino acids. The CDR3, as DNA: TGTGCCAGCAGCCCAGGGTCGGGCGAGTACGGCTACACCTTC. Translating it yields CASSPGSGEYGYTF.

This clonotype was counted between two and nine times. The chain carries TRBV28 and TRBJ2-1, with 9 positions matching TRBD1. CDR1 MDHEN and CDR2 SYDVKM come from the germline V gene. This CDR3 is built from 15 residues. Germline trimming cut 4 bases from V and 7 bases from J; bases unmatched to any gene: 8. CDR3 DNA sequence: TGTGCCAGCAGTTCGAAACAGGGGGCGAGGAATGAGCAGTTCTTC. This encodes CASSSKQGARNEQFF.

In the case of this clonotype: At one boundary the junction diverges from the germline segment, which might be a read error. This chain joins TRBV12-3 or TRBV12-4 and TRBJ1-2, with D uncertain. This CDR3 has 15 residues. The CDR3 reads CVSSLRRQMNYGYTF. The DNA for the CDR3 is TGTGTCAGCAGTTTAAGGCGGCAAATGAACTATGGCTACACCTTC.

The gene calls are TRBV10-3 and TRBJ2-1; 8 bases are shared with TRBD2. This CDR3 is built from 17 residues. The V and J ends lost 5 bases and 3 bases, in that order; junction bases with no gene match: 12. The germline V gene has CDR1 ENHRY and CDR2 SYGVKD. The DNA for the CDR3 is TGTGCCATCAGTCCCTCCGGGAGCGGGAGTAGCTACAATGAGCAGTTCTTC. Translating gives CAISPSGSGSSYNEQFF.

DNA of the CDR3: TGTGCCTGGAGTGCTGGGAGGGGGCCCTACGAGCAGTACTTC. It encodes CAWSAGRGPYEQYF. The rearrangement uses TRBV30 and TRBJ2-7; the D call may be TRBD1 or TRBD2 (7 bases each). The CDR3 spans 14 residues. Germline CDR1 and CDR2: GTSNPN and SVGIG (reference sequence). V was clipped by 1 base and J by 2 bases, with 12 bases between them.

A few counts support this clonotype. The CDR3 here is CASSLGPEGNQPQHF. Here the CDR3 DNA reads TGCGCCAGCAGCTTAGGACCGGAGGGCAATCAGCCCCAGCATTTT. The V and J genes are TRBV5-1 and TRBJ1-5; D gene ambiguous. The CDR3 totals 15 residues. Germline CDR1 reads SGHRS; CDR2 reads YFSETQ. Trimming shortened V by 2 bases and J by 2 bases, and 11 bases separated the two germline ends.

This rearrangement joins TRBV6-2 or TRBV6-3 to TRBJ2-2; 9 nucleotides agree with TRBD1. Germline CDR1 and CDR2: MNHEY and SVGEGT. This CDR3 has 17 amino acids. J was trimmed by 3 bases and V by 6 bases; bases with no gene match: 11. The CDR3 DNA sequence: TGTGCCAGCAGCCAACGCGGCGGGACAGGGCACACCGGGGAGCTGTTTTTT. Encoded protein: CASSQRGGTGHTGELFF.

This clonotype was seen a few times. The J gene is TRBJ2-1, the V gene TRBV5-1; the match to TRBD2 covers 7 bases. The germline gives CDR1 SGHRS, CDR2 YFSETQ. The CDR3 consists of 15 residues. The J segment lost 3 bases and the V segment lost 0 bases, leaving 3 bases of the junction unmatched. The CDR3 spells CASSLGGTNYNEQFF. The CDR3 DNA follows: TGCGCCAGCAGCTTGGGTGGGACTAACTACAATGAGCAGTTCTTC.

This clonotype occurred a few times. The CDR3 DNA reads as TGTGCCAGCAGTTTTATCGGCGTTGGGGGGCAGCGCGAGCAGTTCTTC. Translating gives CASSFIGVGGQREQFF. The rearrangement uses TRBV28 and TRBJ2-1, with D perhaps TRBD1 or TRBD2 (6 bases each). The V end was cut by 3 bases, the J end by 10 bases, with 22 bases between. This CDR3 is built from 16 residues. Germline V gene data show CDR1 as MDHEN and CDR2 as SYDVKM.

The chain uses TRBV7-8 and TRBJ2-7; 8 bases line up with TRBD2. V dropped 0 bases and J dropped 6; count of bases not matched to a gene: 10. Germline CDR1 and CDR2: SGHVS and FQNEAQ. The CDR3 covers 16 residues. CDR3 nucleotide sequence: TGTGCCAGCAGCTTAGCTTCTTTCTTGCGGGAGGCCGAGCAGTACTTC. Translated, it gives CASSLASFLREAEQYF.

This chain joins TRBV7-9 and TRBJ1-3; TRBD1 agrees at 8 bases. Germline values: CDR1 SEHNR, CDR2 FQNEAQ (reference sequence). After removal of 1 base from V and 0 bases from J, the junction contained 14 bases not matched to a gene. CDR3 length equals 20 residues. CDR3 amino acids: CASSLEYGTGPGNSGNTIYF. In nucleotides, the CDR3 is TGTGCCAGCAGCTTAGAATATGGGACAGGCCCTGGGAACTCTGGAAACACCATATATTTT.

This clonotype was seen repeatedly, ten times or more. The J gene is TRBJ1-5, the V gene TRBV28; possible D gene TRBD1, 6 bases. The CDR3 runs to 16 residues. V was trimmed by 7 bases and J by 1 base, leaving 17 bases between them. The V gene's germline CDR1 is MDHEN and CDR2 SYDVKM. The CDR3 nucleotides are TGTGCCAGCACTGGCGGGTGGACAGCAAGCAATCAGCCCCAGCATTTT. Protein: CASTGGWTASNQPQHF.

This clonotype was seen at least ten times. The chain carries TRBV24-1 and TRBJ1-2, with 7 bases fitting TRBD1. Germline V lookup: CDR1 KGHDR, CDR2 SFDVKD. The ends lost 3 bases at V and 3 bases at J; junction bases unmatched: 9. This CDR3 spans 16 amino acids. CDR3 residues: CATSDATGDGHYGYTF. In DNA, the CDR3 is TGTGCCACCAGTGATGCCACAGGGGACGGACACTATGGCTACACCTTC.

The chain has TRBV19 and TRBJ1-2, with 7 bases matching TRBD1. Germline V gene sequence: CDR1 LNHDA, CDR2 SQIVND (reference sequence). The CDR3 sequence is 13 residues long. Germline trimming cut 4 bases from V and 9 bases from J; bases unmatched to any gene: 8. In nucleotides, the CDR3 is TGTGCCAGTAGTACTGACAGGGCAAGGAGCTACACCTTC. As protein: CASSTDRARSYTF.

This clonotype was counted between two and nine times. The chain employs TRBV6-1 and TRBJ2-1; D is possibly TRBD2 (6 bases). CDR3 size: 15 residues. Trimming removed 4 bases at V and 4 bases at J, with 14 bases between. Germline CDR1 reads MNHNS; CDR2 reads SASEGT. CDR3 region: CASSVYASEYNEQFF. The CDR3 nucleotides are TGTGCCAGCAGTGTTTACGCTAGCGAGTACAATGAGCAGTTCTTC.

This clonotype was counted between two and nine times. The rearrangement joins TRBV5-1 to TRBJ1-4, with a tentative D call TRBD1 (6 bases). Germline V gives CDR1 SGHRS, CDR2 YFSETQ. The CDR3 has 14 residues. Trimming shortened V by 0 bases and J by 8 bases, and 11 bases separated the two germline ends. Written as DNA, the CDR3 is TGCGCCAGCAGCTTGGTTGGGGGGCAAGAAAAACTGTTTTTT. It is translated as CASSLVGGQEKLFF.

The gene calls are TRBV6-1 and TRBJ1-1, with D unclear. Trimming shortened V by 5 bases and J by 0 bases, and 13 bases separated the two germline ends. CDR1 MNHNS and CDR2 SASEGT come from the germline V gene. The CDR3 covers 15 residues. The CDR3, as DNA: TGTGCCAGCAGTCTTCCCTTCGAGATGAACACTGAAGCTTTCTTT. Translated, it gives CASSLPFEMNTEAFF.